This entry lists 19 T cell receptor beta chains sequenced from one sample in a study of CD4+ T cells in melanoma. The assay was immunoSEQ multiplex PCR, and TCRdb's table has in-frame clones only and misses some. The sample lists about 11,000 clones; roughly two thirds were seen once. Sequencing was done on a sample of cells from a culture (not recorded whether cultured in vitro). Source of these receptors: a human donor with melanoma.

V is TRBV7-6 and J is TRBJ1-1; D not resolved. The germline V gene has CDR1 SGHVS and CDR2 FNYEAQ. Trimming removed 3 bases at V and 2 bases at J, with 7 bases between. CDR3 length: 13 amino acids. In DNA form, the CDR3 reads TGTGCCAGCAGCTTTAACCCAAACACTGAAGCTTTCTTT. As protein: CASSFNPNTEAFF.

This chain joins TRBV6-6 and TRBJ1-6; maybe TRBD1 (6 bases). The CDR3 is made up of 15 amino acids. Trimming took 0 bases from V and 9 from J, leaving 12 bases between them. Germline-derived CDR1 and CDR2 are MNHNY and SVGAGI (reference sequence). In DNA, the CDR3 is TGTGCCAGCAGTTACTCGGGGGCCACTGGTTCACCCCTCCACTTT. This sequence encodes CASSYSGATGSPLHF.

The V call is TRBV4-1, the J call TRBJ1-1; the D is unclear. Trimming took off 5 bases at V and 2 bases at J, with 12 bases between the two ends. The germline gives CDR1 MGHRA, CDR2 YSYEKL. CDR3 length equals 14 residues. The CDR3 sequence: CASSFFGGNTEAFF. CDR3 nucleotides: TGCGCCAGCAGCTTTTTCGGCGGAAACACTGAAGCTTTCTTT.

The rearrangement uses TRBV5-6 and TRBJ2-5; D assignment may be TRBD1 or TRBD2 (5 bases each). The germline V gene has CDR1 SGHDT and CDR2 YYEEEE. V was clipped by 1 base and J by 2 bases, with 15 bases between them. This CDR3 comprises 16 residues. CDR3 coding DNA: TGTGCCAGCAGCTTGAGAGGACGGGACGAACAAGAGACCCAGTACTTC. Its protein product is CASSLRGRDEQETQYF.

The rearrangement links TRBV2 to TRBJ2-7; no reliable D call. This CDR3 has 11 residues. The V end was cut by 8 bases, the J end by 2 bases, with 7 bases between. Germline assignment: CDR1 SNHLY and CDR2 FYNNEI. In nucleotides, the CDR3 is TGTGCCAGCGCCGTCGCCTACGAGCAGTACTTC. Encoded protein: CASAVAYEQYF. The variable domain in full, with the rest retrieved from reference TRBV2 and TRBJ2-7, is EPEVTQTPSHQVTQMGQEVILRCVPISNHLYFYWYRQILGQKVEFLVSFYNNEISEKSEIFDDQFSVERPDGSNFTLKIRSTKLEDSAMYFCASAVAYEQYFGPGTRLTVT.

The chain carries TRBV4-1 and TRBJ1-3, with D perhaps TRBD1 (5 bases). Germline CDR1 reads MGHRA; CDR2 reads YSYEKL. Trimming stripped 3 bases from V and 0 bases from J, with 15 bases between. The length of the CDR3 is 17 residues. The CDR3 nucleotides are TGCGCCAGCAGCCACGGGTGGGACGGAAACTCTGGAAACACCATATATTTT. Translated, it gives CASSHGWDGNSGNTIYF.

The genes are TRBV28 and TRBJ1-2; 8 bases map to TRBD1. V lost 6 bases to trimming and J lost 4 bases; unmatched junction nucleotides: 4. From germline, CDR1 is MDHEN and CDR2 SYDVKM. There are 13 residues in the CDR3. The CDR3 DNA reads TGTGCCAGCAGAATTGACAGGGGCTATGGCTACACCTTC. It encodes CASRIDRGYGYTF.

The gene calls are TRBV5-6 and TRBJ2-1; D possibly uses TRBD1 or TRBD2 (6 bases each). Trimming removed 0 bases at V and 3 bases at J, with 10 bases between. Germline V lookup: CDR1 SGHDT, CDR2 YYEEEE. The CDR3 has 15 amino acids. CDR3 amino acids: CASSLGGGYYNEQFF. As DNA, the CDR3 is TGTGCCAGCAGCTTGGGAGGGGGGTACTACAATGAGCAGTTCTTC.

The chain is built from TRBV20-1 and TRBJ2-5; tentatively, D is TRBD2 (7 bases). The V and J ends lost 6 bases and 6 bases respectively, with 11 bases between them. The CDR3 sequence is 11 residues long. Germline V gene lookup returns CDR1 DFQATT and CDR2 SNEGSKA (reference sequence). CDR3: CSAGGPKTQYF. DNA for the CDR3: TGCAGTGCGGGGGGGCCGAAGACCCAGTACTTC.

This clone was seen a few times. The chain joins TRBV30 to TRBJ1-6, with a tentative D call TRBD1 (5 bases). CDR1 is GTSNPN and CDR2 is SVGIG in the germline V gene (reference sequence). V gave up 6 bases and J gave up 9 bases, with 12 bases separating them. The CDR3 has 12 residues. CDR3 bases: TGTGCCTGCGCGCCCGGGGGTTCACCCCTCCACTTT. It specifies CACAPGGSPLHF.

This clone has a single count. The gene calls are TRBV7-2 and TRBJ2-2; weak D call: TRBD1 (5 bases). The CDR3 is 16 residues long. Germline CDR1 and CDR2: SGHTA and FQGNSA. The V end was cut by 5 bases, the J end by 0 bases, with 13 bases between. The CDR3 DNA sequence: TGTGCCAGCAGCCTTACCAGGACAACGAACACCGGGGAGCTGTTTTTT. This sequence encodes CASSLTRTTNTGELFF.

This chain links TRBV28 with TRBJ1-1, with 9 bases fitting TRBD1. This CDR3 spans 13 amino acids. Germline CDR1 and CDR2: MDHEN and SYDVKM. The V gene end was trimmed by 10 bases and the J gene end by 2 bases; junction bases not matched to a gene: 5. Here the CDR3 DNA reads TGTGCCACCCGGACAGGGGTAAACACTGAAGCTTTCTTT. Translating gives CATRTGVNTEAFF.

V gene TRBV19 combines with J gene TRBJ2-7, with D perhaps TRBD1 (6 bases). This CDR3 spans 13 amino acids. The germline V and J ends were trimmed by 5 bases and 8 bases, with 16 bases remaining between them. Germline V gene data show CDR1 as LNHDA and CDR2 as SQIVND (reference sequence). The CDR3 sequence: CASSPEVQGQQYF. DNA of the CDR3: TGTGCCAGTAGTCCGGAAGTACAGGGCCAGCAGTACTTC.

This clone was seen only once. The V gene is TRBV18, the J gene TRBJ2-5; 8 nucleotides line up with TRBD1. J lost 5 bases, V lost 6 bases, and 8 bases had no gene match. The CDR3 has 14 amino acids. Germline CDR1 reads KGHSH; CDR2 reads LQKENI. CDR3 coding DNA: TGTGCCAGCTCGGGAGAAGGGGACAGGGAGACCCAGTACTTC. It translates to CASSGEGDRETQYF.

This clone was observed once. The rearrangement joins TRBV5-1 to TRBJ1-2, with 8 positions matching TRBD1. There are 14 residues in the CDR3. CDR1 SGHRS and CDR2 YFSETQ come from the germline V gene. V was clipped by 0 bases and J by 4 bases; unmatched bases: 2. The CDR3 DNA sequence: TGCGCCAGCAGCTTGGGTGGGACAGGCTATGGCTACACCTTC. This encodes CASSLGGTGYGYTF.

The chain is built from TRBV11-3 and TRBJ2-7; D possibly corresponds to TRBD2 (6 bases). This CDR3 has 14 amino acids. Trimming left V 2 bases short and J 1 base short, with 9 bases between. In germline, CDR1 is SGHNT, CDR2 YENEEA. The CDR3 reads CASSLSGVSYEQYF. The CDR3 nucleotides are TGTGCCAGCAGCTTATCGGGGGTTTCCTACGAGCAGTACTTC. The whole variable domain, remainder taken from reference TRBV11-3 and TRBJ2-7, is EAGVVQSPRYKIIEKKQPVAFWCNPISGHNTLYWYLQNLGQGPELLIRYENEEAVDDSQLPKDRFSAERLKGVDSTLKIQPAELGDSAVYLCASSLSGVSYEQYFGPGTRLTVT.

The V and J genes are TRBV2 and TRBJ1-1; TRBD1 aligns across 8 bases. With 6 bases clipped from V and 0 bases from J, the junction kept 3 bases outside the gene matches. Per the germline V gene, CDR1 is SNHLY and CDR2 is FYNNEI. This CDR3 has 14 amino acids. CDR3 bases: TGTGCCAGCAGCTACAGGGGGATGAACACTGAAGCTTTCTTT. Protein sequence: CASSYRGMNTEAFF.

The J gene is TRBJ1-1, the V gene TRBV11-1; D is undetermined. The germline V and J ends were trimmed by 1 base and 5 bases, with 20 bases remaining between them. The germline V gene has CDR1 SGHAT and CDR2 FQDESV (reference sequence). The CDR3 loop spans 17 amino acids. CDR3 residues: CASSLGRGGKRSTEAFF. DNA for the CDR3: TGTGCCAGCAGCTTAGGCCGGGGAGGGAAACGTAGTACTGAAGCTTTCTTT. Full variable domain (outside the CDR3, taken from reference TRBV11-1 and TRBJ1-1): EAEVAQSPRYKITEKSQAVAFWCDPISGHATLYWYRQILGQGPELLVQFQDESVVDDSQLPKDRFSAERLKGVDSTLKIQPAELGDSAMYLCASSLGRGGKRSTEAFFGQGTRLTVV.

The V and J genes are TRBV18 and TRBJ1-1; 9 nucleotides align to TRBD1. The germline CDR1 and CDR2 sequences are KGHSH and LQKENI. The CDR3 is 14 residues long. The V gene end was trimmed by 6 bases and the J gene end by 5 bases; junction bases not matched to a gene: 7. The CDR3, as DNA: TGTGCCAGCTCCCTGGACAGGGGCGGTACTGAAGCTTTCTTT. It translates to CASSLDRGGTEAFF.